This T cell receptor beta chain comes out of a study of tumor and adjacent non-tumor tissue in lung cancer. V was clipped by 4 bases and J by 6 bases; unmatched bases: 13. Germline V gene sequence: CDR1 SGHRS, CDR2 YFSETQ. The CDR3 extends over 15 amino acids. No cell sorting was done before RNA was extracted from the tissue. A modified ARM-PCR protocol with three rounds of nested PCR amplified TCRbeta. In TCRdb, the multiplex PCR reads were re-called with MiXCR into one record per CDR3 protein. The sample records around 74,000 distinct CDR3 sequences, approximately 71% being singletons. The sample was lung tumor tissue. The receptor comes from a woman aged 70-85 years with non-small cell lung cancer. The chain combines TRBV5-1 with TRBJ2-7, with 7 positions matching TRBD2. CDR3 in amino acids: CASSAAPGLPFEQYF. The DNA for the CDR3 is TGCGCCAGCAGCGCAGCTCCGGGACTACCCTTCGAGCAGTACTTC.